Judged by abundance, the clone carrying this TCR beta chain is medium-sized. What it binds is not known. This CDR3 contains 11 residues. V was cut by 7 bases and J by 10 bases, with 10 bases left in between. In germline, CDR1 is MNHNY, CDR2 SVGAGI (reference sequence). This sample is part of a study of identifying expanded T cells in peripheral blood. Only in-frame clones appear in the TCRdb table, and some are missing; sequencing was by immunoSEQ multiplex PCR. The sample lists around 81,000 clones, about 85% occurring once. Points from the study as a whole: Clone count variance between roughly 2-week samples rose with total template count.

Sequencing was performed on blood. The chain joins TRBV6-6 to TRBJ1-4; tentative D call: TRBD1 (6 bases). This receptor was obtained from a person aged 18 to 70 in good health. The CDR3 is CASTRGGKLFF. CDR3 bases: TGTGCCAGCACCAGGGGAGGAAAACTGTTTTTT.